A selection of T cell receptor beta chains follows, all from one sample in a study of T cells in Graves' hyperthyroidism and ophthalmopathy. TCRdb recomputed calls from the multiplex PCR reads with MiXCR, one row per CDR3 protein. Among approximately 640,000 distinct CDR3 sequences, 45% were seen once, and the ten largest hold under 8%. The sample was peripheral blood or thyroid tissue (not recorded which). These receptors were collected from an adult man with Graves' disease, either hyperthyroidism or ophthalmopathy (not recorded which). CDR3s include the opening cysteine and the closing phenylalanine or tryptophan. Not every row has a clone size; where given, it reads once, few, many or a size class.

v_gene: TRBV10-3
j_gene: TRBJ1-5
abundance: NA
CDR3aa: CAIRMDSNQPQHF

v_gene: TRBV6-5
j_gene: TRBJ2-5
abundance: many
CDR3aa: CASSIEVPQETQYF

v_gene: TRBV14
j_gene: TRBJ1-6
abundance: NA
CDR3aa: CASSQGQGNNSPLHF

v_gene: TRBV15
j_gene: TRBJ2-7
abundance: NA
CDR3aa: CATSSSSIEQYF

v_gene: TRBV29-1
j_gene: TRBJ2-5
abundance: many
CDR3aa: CSVGGGDQYF

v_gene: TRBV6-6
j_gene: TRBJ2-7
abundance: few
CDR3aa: CASSYSGTEEEQYF

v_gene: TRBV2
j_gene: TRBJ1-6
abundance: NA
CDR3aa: CASSLLVGTGSLTDNSPLHF

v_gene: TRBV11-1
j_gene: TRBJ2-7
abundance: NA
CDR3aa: CASNRASYEQYF

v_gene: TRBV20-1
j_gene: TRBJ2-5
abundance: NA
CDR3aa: CSGVTSGQETQYF

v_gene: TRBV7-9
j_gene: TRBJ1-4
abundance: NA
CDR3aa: CAWSVAGGYEKLFF

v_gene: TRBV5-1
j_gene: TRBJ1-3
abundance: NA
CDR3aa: CASSPVGGRKSGNTINF

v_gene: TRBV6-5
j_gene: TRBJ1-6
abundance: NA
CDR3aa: CASRTGTPNSPLHF

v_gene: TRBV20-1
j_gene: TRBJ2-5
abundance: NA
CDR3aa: CSAGEPRGGTGVETQYF

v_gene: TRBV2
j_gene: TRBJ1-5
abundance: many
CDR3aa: CASSLGPAAVQPQHF

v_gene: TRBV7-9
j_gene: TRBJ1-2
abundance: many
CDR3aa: CASSFSDRGGYGYTF

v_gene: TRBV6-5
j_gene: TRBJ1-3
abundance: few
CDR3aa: CASRDISGNTIYF

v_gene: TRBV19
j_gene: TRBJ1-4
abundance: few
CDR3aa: CASSIARGGMNEKLFF

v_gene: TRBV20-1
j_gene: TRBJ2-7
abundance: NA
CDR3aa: CSAAGQGIYEQYF

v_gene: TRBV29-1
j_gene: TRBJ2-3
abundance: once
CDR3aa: CSEQGRDTQYF

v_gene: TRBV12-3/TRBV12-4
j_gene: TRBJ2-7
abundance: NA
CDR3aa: CASSYPLHEQYF

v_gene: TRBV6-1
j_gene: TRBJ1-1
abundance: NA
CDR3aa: CASSEWGVEAFF

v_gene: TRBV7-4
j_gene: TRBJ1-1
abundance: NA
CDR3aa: CASSLVGSGKQAATEAFF

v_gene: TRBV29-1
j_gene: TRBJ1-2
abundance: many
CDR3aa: CSVDSGGAGYGYTF

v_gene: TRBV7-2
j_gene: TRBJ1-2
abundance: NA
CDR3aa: CASSPTGTGYYGYTF

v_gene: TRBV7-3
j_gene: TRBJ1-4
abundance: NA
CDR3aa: CASSLDATGGEKLFF

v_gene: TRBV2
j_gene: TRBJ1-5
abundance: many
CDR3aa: CASAGQGSQPQHF

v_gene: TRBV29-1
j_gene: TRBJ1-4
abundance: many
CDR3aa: CSVEVTGLGNEKLFF

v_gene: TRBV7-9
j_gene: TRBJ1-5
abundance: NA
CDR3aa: CASTKGGGNQPQHF

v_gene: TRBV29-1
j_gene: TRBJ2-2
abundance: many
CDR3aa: CSVEGGTGELFF

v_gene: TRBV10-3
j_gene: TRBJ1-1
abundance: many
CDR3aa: CAISGSVNTEAFF

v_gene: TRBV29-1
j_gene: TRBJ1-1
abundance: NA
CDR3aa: CSAARDRATEAFF

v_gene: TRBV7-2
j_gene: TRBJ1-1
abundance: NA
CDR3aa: CASSFYGRNTEAFF